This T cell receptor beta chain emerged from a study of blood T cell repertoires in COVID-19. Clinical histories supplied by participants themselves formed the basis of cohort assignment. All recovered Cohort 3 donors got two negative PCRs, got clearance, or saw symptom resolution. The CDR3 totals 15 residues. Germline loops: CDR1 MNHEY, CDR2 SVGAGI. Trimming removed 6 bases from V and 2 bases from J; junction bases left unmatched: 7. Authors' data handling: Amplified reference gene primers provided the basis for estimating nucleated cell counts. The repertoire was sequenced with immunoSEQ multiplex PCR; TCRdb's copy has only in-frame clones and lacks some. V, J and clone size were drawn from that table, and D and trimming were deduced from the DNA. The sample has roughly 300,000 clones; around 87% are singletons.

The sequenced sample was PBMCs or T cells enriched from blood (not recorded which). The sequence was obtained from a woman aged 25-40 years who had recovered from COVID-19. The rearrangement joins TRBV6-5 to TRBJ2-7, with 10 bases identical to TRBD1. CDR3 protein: CASSPDRGRAYEQYF. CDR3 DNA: TGTGCCAGCAGCCCCGACAGGGGGCGGGCCTACGAGCAGTACTTC.